One and the same sample provided the 18 T cell receptor beta chains below, sequenced in a study of blood T cells in healthy people across ages. Through a sample-barcoded 5' primer and a J-beta primer mix, a second PCR was run for about 6 to 11 cycles. From the 5' RACE reads, TCRdb called clonotypes with MiXCR, one entry per CDR3 protein. The table has under 1,000,000 distinct CDR3 sequences, less than 60% seen once. The specimen was blood. The receptors here all came from a man older than 75 in good health.

This clonotype came up a few times. The chain is built from TRBV10-3 and TRBJ2-1; 11 nucleotides align to TRBD2. Germline CDR1 is ENHRY and CDR2 is SYGVKD. With 2 bases clipped from V and 10 bases from J, the junction kept 7 bases outside the gene matches. CDR3 length: 15 residues. The CDR3 protein is CAISEPVAGGKEQFF. The CDR3 coding sequence is TGTGCCATCAGTGAGCCGGTAGCGGGAGGGAAAGAGCAGTTCTTC.

The genes are TRBV20-1 and TRBJ1-2; TRBD1 agrees at 9 bases. CDR3 length: 14 amino acids. From germline, CDR1 is DFQATT and CDR2 SNEGSKA (reference sequence). The V gene end was trimmed by 6 bases and the J gene end by 6 bases; junction bases not matched to a gene: 11. The CDR3 nucleotides read TGCAGTGCCGCAGGGGGACAGGGTGTAAATGGCTACACCTTC. Residues: CSAAGGQGVNGYTF.

The V gene is TRBV6-6, the J gene TRBJ1-1; D is possibly TRBD1 (5 bases). This CDR3 region has 15 residues. The germline V gene has CDR1 MNHNY and CDR2 SVGAGI (reference sequence). V was pared by 5 bases and J by 2 bases, with 15 bases between. CDR3 sequence reads: CASSPQQVTNTEAFF. CDR3 nucleotide sequence: TGTGCCAGCAGTCCACAACAGGTGACCAACACTGAAGCTTTCTTT.

This clonotype was picked up many times. V usage is TRBV20-1 and J usage is TRBJ2-3; 12 nucleotides line up with TRBD2. V lost 5 bases to trimming and J lost 4 bases; unmatched junction nucleotides: 16. Germline V lookup: CDR1 DFQATT, CDR2 SNEGSKA (reference sequence). CDR3 length equals 18 residues. The CDR3: CSALTGTFGLAGPDTQYF. The CDR3 DNA follows: TGCAGTGCTTTAACCGGGACGTTCGGACTAGCGGGACCAGATACGCAGTATTTT.

The chain combines TRBV6-5 with TRBJ2-2; a weak D match, TRBD1 (5 bases). With 0 bases removed from V and 1 base from J, the gap between germline ends came to 6 bases. This CDR3 has 15 residues. Germline V gene data show CDR1 as MNHEY and CDR2 as SVGAGI. CDR3 coding DNA: TGTGCCAGCAGTTACTCGACAGAGAACACCGGGGAGCTGTTTTTT. Its translation: CASSYSTENTGELFF.

This clonotype was seen at least ten times. The rearrangement joins TRBV6-1 to TRBJ2-3; 9 bases are a match to TRBD2. The CDR3 is 18 amino acids. The V gene's germline CDR1 is MNHNS and CDR2 SASEGT. V was clipped by 6 bases and J by 1 base; unmatched bases: 14. The CDR3 nucleotides are TGTGCCAGCAGCCACGGTGGTAGCGGGAGAGTAGGCACAGATACGCAGTATTTT. Translating gives CASSHGGSGRVGTDTQYF.

This clonotype was counted only a few times. The rearrangement joins TRBV29-1 to TRBJ2-3, with a weak D call TRBD1 (6 bases). V was pared by 5 bases and J by 2 bases, with 8 bases between. CDR1 and CDR2 from the germline V gene are SQVTM and ANQGSEA. The CDR3 is made up of 12 amino acids. CDR3 amino acids: CSVNRDTDTQYF. DNA for the CDR3: TGCAGCGTTAACAGGGACACAGATACGCAGTATTTT.

This chain links TRBV24-1 with TRBJ2-1; TRBD2 agrees at 16 bases. J was trimmed by 9 bases and V by 9 bases; bases with no gene match: 7. CDR1 is KGHDR and CDR2 is SFDVKD in the germline V gene. The CDR3 consists of 15 residues. CDR3 in amino acids: CATQPGLAGGGEQFF. In DNA, the CDR3 is TGTGCCACCCAGCCGGGACTAGCGGGAGGGGGTGAGCAGTTCTTC.

The chain is built from TRBV24-1 and TRBJ2-2, with D perhaps TRBD2 (6 bases). Germline loops: CDR1 KGHDR, CDR2 SFDVKD. The CDR3 totals 14 residues. V was trimmed by 8 bases and J by 3 bases, leaving 12 bases between them. DNA of the CDR3: TGTGCCACCAAACGCGGGAAGGACACCGGGGAGCTGTTTTTT. Amino acid sequence: CATKRGKDTGELFF.

J is TRBJ2-3 and V is TRBV4-1, with D possibly being TRBD2 (5 bases). Germline lookup yields CDR1 MGHRA and CDR2 YSYEKL. Trimming took 1 base from V and 5 from J, leaving 13 bases between them. This CDR3 region has 15 residues. CDR3 DNA: TGCGCCAGCAGCCAAGGAACTAGAGGAGGAGATACGCAGTATTTT. It encodes CASSQGTRGGDTQYF.

The V gene is TRBV3-1, the J gene TRBJ2-3; D possibly matches TRBD1 or TRBD2 (5 bases each). The V end lost 6 bases, the J end lost 6 bases, and 13 bases lay between the germline ends. Germline lookup yields CDR1 LGHDT and CDR2 YNNKEL (reference sequence). CDR3 length: 13 amino acids. The CDR3 loop is CASSHSRDDTQYF. CDR3 nucleotide sequence: TGTGCCAGCAGTCATTCCCGGGACGATACGCAGTATTTT.

This chain links TRBV20-1 with TRBJ2-1, with D possibly TRBD1 on 6 matching bases. Germline V gene lookup returns CDR1 DFQATT and CDR2 SNEGSKA (reference sequence). The CDR3 runs 16 residues. V shed 6 bases and J shed 0 bases, with 18 bases lying between them. This CDR3 is CSATTGTLSSYNEQFF. The CDR3, as DNA: TGCAGTGCCACGACAGGAACCCTTTCCTCCTACAATGAGCAGTTCTTC.

This clonotype was seen a few times. The rearrangement joins TRBV7-2 to TRBJ2-3; TRBD2 might be the D (5 bases). CDR3 length: 16 amino acids. V was trimmed by 5 bases and J by 4 bases, leaving 19 bases between them. CDR1 is SGHTA and CDR2 is FQGNSA in the germline V gene. The CDR3 DNA reads TGTGCCAGCAGCATCTCCGGGATCGCGGCGGCAGATACGCAGTATTTT. This encodes CASSISGIAAADTQYF.

About this clonotype itself: Being one base from a much bigger clone, this may be a read error. CDR3: CASRQMGDSYEQYF. DNA of the CDR3: TGTGCCAGCAGACAGATGGGAGATAGCTACGAGCAGTACTTC. This sequence joins TRBV27 and TRBJ2-7; tentatively, D is TRBD2 (5 bases). Germline loops: CDR1 MNHEY, CDR2 SMNVEV (reference sequence). The CDR3 loop spans 14 amino acids. The ends were cut back, 6 bases at V and 3 bases at J, with 15 bases in the middle.

V is TRBV11-2 and J is TRBJ2-5, with 9 positions matching TRBD1. The last part of the DNA fits TRBJ2-7 better; the J call may be wrong. The germline V gene encodes CDR1 SGHAT and CDR2 FQNNGV. The CDR3 contains 13 residues. The CDR3 sequence: CASSRDRVSEQYF. The CDR3 DNA reads as TGTGCCAGCAGCCGGGACAGGGTAAGCGAGCAGTACTTC.

This clonotype came up many times. A read error may be the cause here, since a much bigger clone is one base away. Written as DNA, the CDR3 is TGTGCCAGCAGTCATCCCGGGGCGGGCTCCTACAATGAGCAGTACTTC. Protein product: CASSHPGAGSYNEQYF. The J gene is TRBJ2-1, the V gene TRBV28; either TRBD1 or TRBD2 may supply D (5 bases each). The closer fit of TRBJ2-7 to the DNA end suggests the J call may be wrong. The germline gives CDR1 MDHEN, CDR2 SYDVKM. The CDR3 loop spans 16 amino acids.

This clonotype appeared a few times. The J gene is TRBJ2-7, the V gene TRBV7-2; a weak D match, TRBD1 (5 bases). Deletions cut 2 bases from V and 7 bases from J, with 15 bases between. CDR3 length: 14 amino acids. Germline-derived CDR1 and CDR2 are SGHTA and FQGNSA. Here the CDR3 reads CASSLFRADGEQYF. The CDR3 coding sequence is TGTGCCAGCAGCTTATTCAGGGCGGACGGTGAGCAGTACTTC.

Regarding this clonotype: This may be a read error, as it is one base from a much larger clone. The rearrangement links TRBV7-2 to TRBJ2-3, with 9 bases that match TRBD2. This CDR3 spans 15 amino acids. In germline, CDR1 is SGHTA, CDR2 FQGNSA. CDR3 in amino acids: CASNLGGRAIDTQYF. The CDR3 DNA sequence: TGTGCCAGCAACTTAGGCGGGAGGGCCATCGATACGCAGTATTTT.